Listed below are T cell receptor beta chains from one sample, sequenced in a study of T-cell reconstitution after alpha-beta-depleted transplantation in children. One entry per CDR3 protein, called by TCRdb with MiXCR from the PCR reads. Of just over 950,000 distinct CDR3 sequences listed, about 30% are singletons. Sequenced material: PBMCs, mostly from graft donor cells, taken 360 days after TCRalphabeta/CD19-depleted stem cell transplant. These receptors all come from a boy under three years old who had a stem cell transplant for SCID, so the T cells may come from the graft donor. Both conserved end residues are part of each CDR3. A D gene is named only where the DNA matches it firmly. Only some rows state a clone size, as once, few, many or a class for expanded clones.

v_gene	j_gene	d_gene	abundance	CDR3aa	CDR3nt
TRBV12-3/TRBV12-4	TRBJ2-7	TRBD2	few	CASSSGTSGGAYEQYF	TGTGCCAGCAGTTCCGGGACTAGCGGGGGGGCCTACGAGCAGTACTTC
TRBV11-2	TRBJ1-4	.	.	CASSKGGGLEKLFF	TGTGCCAGCAGCAAGGGTGGGGGTCTAGAAAAACTGTTTTTT
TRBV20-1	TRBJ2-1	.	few	CSAREIRGAGYNEQFF	TGCAGTGCTAGAGAAATACGGGGGGCCGGCTACAATGAGCAGTTCTTC
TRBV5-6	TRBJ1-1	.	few	CASSVVLVDGGTEAFF	TGTGCCAGCAGCGTCGTGTTGGTGGACGGTGGCACTGAAGCTTTCTTT
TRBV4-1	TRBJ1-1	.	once	CASSQVGVRAFF	TGCGCCAGCAGCCAAGTAGGAGTTCGGGCTTTCTTT
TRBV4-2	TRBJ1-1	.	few	CASSPSLGTEAFF	TGTGCCAGCAGCCCTAGTTTGGGCACTGAAGCTTTCTTT
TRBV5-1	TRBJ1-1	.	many	CASRPGLRNTEAFF	TGCGCCAGCAGACCGGGACTCCGGAACACTGAAGCTTTCTTT
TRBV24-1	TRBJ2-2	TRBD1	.	CATSDPNTGDLTGELFF	TGTGCCACCAGTGACCCAAATACAGGGGACCTTACCGGGGAGCTGTTTTTT
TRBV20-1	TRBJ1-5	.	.	CSATIPGPLPWPQHF	TGCAGTGCCACGATTCCGGGACCCCTCCCATGGCCCCAGCATTTT
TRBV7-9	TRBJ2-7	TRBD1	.	CASSEIQGAREQYF	TGTGCCAGCAGCGAAATACAGGGGGCACGAGAGCAGTACTTC
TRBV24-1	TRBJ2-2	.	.	CATSAWTGGTALTGELFF	TGTGCCACCAGTGCCTGGACGGGGGGCACGGCCCTCACCGGGGAGCTGTTTTTT
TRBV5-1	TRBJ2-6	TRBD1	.	CASSLFRTGSSGANVLTF	TGCGCCAGCAGCTTGTTCCGGACAGGGAGCTCTGGGGCCAACGTCCTGACTTTC
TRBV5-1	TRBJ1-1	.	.	CASSLVLQGFGRAFF	TGCGCCAGCAGCTTGGTCCTACAGGGTTTCGGGCGAGCTTTCTTT
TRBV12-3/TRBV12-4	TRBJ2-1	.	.	CASRDTRGDYNEQFF	TGTGCCAGCAGGGACACGAGGGGGGACTACAATGAGCAGTTCTTC
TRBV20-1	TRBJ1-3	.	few	CSARDGHKGAGNTIYF	TGCAGTGCTAGAGATGGTCATAAGGGTGCTGGAAACACCATATATTTT
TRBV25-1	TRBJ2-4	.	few	CASSEDTGSGVIQYF	TGTGCCAGCAGTGAAGATACGGGGTCAGGGGTCATTCAGTACTTC
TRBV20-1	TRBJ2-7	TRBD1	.	CSARDPGGLSYEQYF	TGCAGTGCTAGAGATCCAGGGGGCCTCTCCTACGAGCAGTACTTC
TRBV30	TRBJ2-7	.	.	CAWSVMLAQYF	TGTGCCTGGAGTGTAATGCTTGCGCAGTACTTC
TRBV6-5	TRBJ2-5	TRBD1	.	CASSYRDRGETQYF	TGTGCCAGCAGTTACCGGGACAGGGGTGAGACCCAGTACTTC
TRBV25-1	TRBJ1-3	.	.	CASSEYSGNTIYF	TGTGCCAGCAGTGAATACTCAGGAAACACCATATATTTT
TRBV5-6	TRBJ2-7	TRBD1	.	CASSRDRGGLEQYF	TGTGCCAGCAGCCGTGACAGGGGGGGCCTCGAGCAGTACTTC
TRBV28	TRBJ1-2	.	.	CASSAGFGYTF	TGTGCCAGCAGTGCAGGGTTTGGCTACACCTTC
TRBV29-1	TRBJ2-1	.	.	CSLSTSFNEQFF	TGCAGCCTAAGTACTAGTTTCAATGAGCAGTTCTTC
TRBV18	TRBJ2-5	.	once	CASSPLGRGGAQYF	TGTGCCAGCTCACCCCTGGGACGCGGCGGGGCCCAGTACTTC
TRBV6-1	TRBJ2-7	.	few	CASSAPAAGAYEQYF	TGTGCCAGCAGCGCCCCGGCGGCAGGGGCATACGAGCAGTACTTC